A selection of T cell receptor beta chains follows, all from one sample in a study of blood T cell repertoires in COVID-19. Data came from immunoSEQ multiplex PCR; TCRdb stores just in-frame clones and leaves some out. Altogether roughly 250,000 clones are present, approximately 90% being singletons, with the ten largest covering around 6.9%. The sample comprised peripheral blood. The receptors come from a man in his 60s who had recovered from COVID-19. CDR3s include the opening cysteine and the closing phenylalanine or tryptophan. The D gene is left open where the match is weak. Only part of the rows carry a size: once, few, many, or a class if the clone is expanded.

>few|TRBJ1-3|TRBV11-2|TRBD1
TGTGCCAGCAGCCCAGGGGGAAGTGGAAACACCATATATTTT
CASSPGGSGNTIYF
>.|TRBJ2-1|TRBV7-6|TRBD2
TGTGCCAGCAGTAAACTAGCGGGGGGCGCTCGGCCGCTCAACAATGAGCAGTTCTTC
CASSKLAGGARPLNNEQFF
>.|TRBJ1-4|TRBV10-3|.
TGTGCCATCAGTCGGGGTAGGGAAAAACTGTTTTTT
CAISRGREKLFF
>once|TRBJ2-2|TRBV19|.
TGTGCCAGTAGTAACAGGAGACGAAACACCGGGGAGCTGTTTTTT
CASSNRRRNTGELFF
>.|TRBJ1-2|TRBV5-6|TRBD1
TGTGCCAGCAGCCCGGGACAGAACTATGGCTACACCTTC
CASSPGQNYGYTF
>.|TRBJ1-1|TRBV5-1|.
TGCGCCAGCAGCTTGGGCGGGATGAACACTGAAGCTTTCTTT
CASSLGGMNTEAFF
>.|TRBJ1-5|TRBV6-5|.
TGTGCCAGCACTGGCGGCCTGGGGCCCCAGCATTTT
CASTGGLGPQHF
>.|TRBJ2-1|TRBV19|TRBD1
TGTGCCAGTAACCGTTTAGGACAGGGCAATGAGCAGTTCTTC
CASNRLGQGNEQFF
>.|TRBJ2-1|TRBV7-9|TRBD2
TGTGCCAGCAGCTCTACCTTCCTAGGACTAGCTGTGGGGAACAATGAGCAGTTCTTC
CASSSTFLGLAVGNNEQFF
>.|TRBJ1-2|TRBV19|.
TGTGCCAGTACGACCGCCAGGATTAACTATGGCTACACCTTC
CASTTARINYGYTF
>.|TRBJ1-6|TRBV10-2|.
TGCGCCAGCTCGGAAAGAGAGGATCCTAATTCACCCCTCCACTTT
CASSEREDPNSPLHF
>.|TRBJ1-2|TRBV5-1|.
TGCGCCAGCACTATACCGGGTGCTAACTATGGCTACACCTTC
CASTIPGANYGYTF
>.|TRBJ1-6|TRBV30|.
TGTGCCTGGAGTGTCGATCAAGGAGTGACCCATTCACCCCTCCACTTT
CAWSVDQGVTHSPLHF
>.|TRBJ2-4|TRBV19|TRBD2
TGTGCCAGTAGGTTTAGCGGGGGCCAAAACATTCAGTACTTC
CASRFSGGQNIQYF
>.|TRBJ2-1|TRBV9|TRBD1
TGTGCCAGCAGCGCCCCGGGACAGGGGTACAATGAGCAGTTCTTC
CASSAPGQGYNEQFF
>.|TRBJ1-1|TRBV29-1|.
TGCAGCGTTGCCCCTCGGGGGGACACTGAAGCTTTCTTT
CSVAPRGDTEAFF
>once|TRBJ2-3|TRBV6-5|.
TGTGCCAGCCGTTCAACGCCAGGACAATACGATACGCAGTATTTT
CASRSTPGQYDTQYF
>.|TRBJ2-3|TRBV7-6|TRBD2
TGTGCCAGCAGCCCCGGGGGGGCCCAAGATACGCAGTATTTT
CASSPGGAQDTQYF
>.|TRBJ1-1|TRBV2|.
TGTGCCAGCAGAGAGGGCCCAATGAACACTGAAGCTTTCTTT
CASREGPMNTEAFF
>.|TRBJ2-1|TRBV6-5|TRBD2
TGTGCCAGCAGTTACTCCGGGACTAGCGGGGGGTATGAGCAGTTCTTC
CASSYSGTSGGYEQFF
>.|TRBJ1-2|TRBV29-1|TRBD1
TGCAGCGTTGAATTGACAGGGGGCGTAAGTGGCTACACCTTC
CSVELTGGVSGYTF
>.|TRBJ1-5|TRBV4-1|.
TGCGCCAGCAGCCAACCGACAGTTAGCAATCAGCCCCAGCATTTT
CASSQPTVSNQPQHF